What follows are 27 T cell receptor beta chains derived from one specimen sequenced in a study of CD8 T cells in Susac syndrome. The authors reverse transcribed roughly 0.5 to 1 ug RNA with random hexamers. One entry per CDR3 protein, called by TCRdb with MiXCR from the immunoSEQ multiplex PCR reads. The repertoire holds about 430,000 distinct CDR3 sequences, with around 85% as singletons. Sequenced: CD8+ T cells from PBMCs. The receptor set was obtained from a human donor with multiple sclerosis.

Of note for this clonotype: A junction boundary mismatches the germline segment, possibly from a read error. The chain employs TRBV3-1 and TRBJ2-7; no clear D. Germline CDR1 LGHDT, CDR2 YNNKEL (reference sequence). The CDR3 loop spans 12 amino acids. Here the CDR3 DNA reads TGTGCCAGCAGCCAAGGCACCTACAAGCAGTACTTC. This translates into CASSQGTYKQYF.

The V gene is TRBV2, the J gene TRBJ2-2; D is possibly TRBD1 (5 bases). Trimming left V 4 bases short and J 2 bases short, with 8 bases between. The CDR3 length is 14 residues. Germline CDR1 is SNHLY and CDR2 is FYNNEI. CDR3 in amino acids: CASSGQINTGELFF. The DNA of the CDR3 is TGTGCCAGCAGTGGACAGATTAACACCGGGGAGCTGTTTTTT. The full variable domain, completed using reference TRBV2 and TRBJ2-2, is EPEVTQTPSHQVTQMGQEVILRCVPISNHLYFYWYRQILGQKVEFLVSFYNNEISEKSEIFDDQFSVERPDGSNFTLKIRSTKLEDSAMYFCASSGQINTGELFFGEGSRLTVL.

This chain connects TRBV27 to TRBJ2-7, with D perhaps TRBD1 (5 bases). The germline CDR1 and CDR2 sequences are MNHEY and SMNVEV (reference sequence). V lost 2 bases and J 5 bases, leaving 13 bases between the germline ends. The CDR3 has 14 amino acids. The CDR3 is CASSLLVGVHEQYF. CDR3 DNA sequence: TGTGCCAGCAGTTTACTCGTAGGGGTCCACGAGCAGTACTTC.

This chain joins TRBV6-1 and TRBJ1-2; D is perhaps TRBD1 (6 bases). Trimming cost V 6 bases and J 7 bases, with 24 bases left between them. CDR3 length: 16 residues. From germline, CDR1 is MNHNS and CDR2 SASEGT. The CDR3 bases are TGTGCCAGCAGCACCCTCCAATTACAGGGATTGTTTGGCTACACCTTC. This codes for CASSTLQLQGLFGYTF.

The chain couples TRBV7-2 to TRBJ2-7; D gene uncertain. This CDR3 has 15 residues. Trimming took off 5 bases at V and 2 bases at J, with 16 bases between the two ends. Germline CDR1 SGHTA, CDR2 FQGNSA. In nucleotides, the CDR3 is TGTGCCAGCAGCGTGGTCCAGCTACCTGCCTACGAGCAGTACTTC. Translating it yields CASSVVQLPAYEQYF.

This sequence joins TRBV6-5 and TRBJ2-1; D perhaps matches TRBD2 (6 bases). Germline CDR1 MNHEY, CDR2 SVGAGI. The CDR3 totals 12 residues. Trimming removed 6 bases at V and 10 bases at J, with 13 bases between. CDR3 amino acids: CASSYGLTEQFF. CDR3 nucleotide sequence: TGTGCCAGCAGCTATGGACTAACCGAGCAGTTCTTC.

The chain carries TRBV14 and TRBJ2-5; TRBD1 aligns across 8 bases. The CDR3 is 15 amino acids. V lost 1 base to trimming and J lost 0 bases; unmatched junction nucleotides: 1. CDR1 and CDR2 from the germline V gene are SGHDN and FVKESK. CDR3 in amino acids: CASSQADRDQETQYF. The CDR3 region has the DNA TGTGCCAGCAGCCAAGCGGACAGGGACCAAGAGACCCAGTACTTC.

The V call is TRBV12-3 or TRBV12-4, the J call TRBJ2-5, with D maybe TRBD2 (6 bases). CDR3 size: 14 residues. V lost 0 bases and J lost 14, with 19 bases in between. The CDR3 DNA is TGTGCCAGCAGTTTAGCGCGTACGGGGAGGCCCCGATACTTC. Its translation is CASSLARTGRPRYF.

V is TRBV14 and J is TRBJ1-5; no reliable D call. CDR1 and CDR2 (germline): SGHDN, FVKESK. V was trimmed by 0 bases and J by 7 bases, leaving 7 bases between them. The CDR3 totals 13 residues. DNA of the CDR3: TGTGCCAGCAGCCAAGATACCCCACAGCCCCAGCATTTT. Its protein is CASSQDTPQPQHF.

In this sample, this clonotype turned up once. The V gene is TRBV11-2, the J gene TRBJ2-1; D is perhaps TRBD2 (7 bases). Germline V lookup: CDR1 SGHAT, CDR2 FQNNGV. This CDR3 has 12 residues. Trimming took 4 bases from V and 15 from J, leaving 16 bases between them. The CDR3: CASSSNQGGGFF. CDR3 bases: TGTGCCAGCAGCTCCAATCAGGGAGGGGGGTTCTTC.

The chain joins TRBV7-9 to TRBJ2-2; 11 bases match TRBD1. CDR1 is SEHNR and CDR2 is FQNEAQ in the germline V gene (reference sequence). The CDR3 contains 17 residues. Trimming removed 6 bases from V and 3 bases from J; junction bases left unmatched: 9. The CDR3 region has the DNA TGTGCCAGCAGACTGAGGACAGGGGGCTACGACACCGGGGAGCTGTTTTTT. This encodes CASRLRTGGYDTGELFF.

The chain links TRBV4-2 to TRBJ2-5, with D possibly being TRBD2 (5 bases). Germline V gives CDR1 LGHNA, CDR2 YNFKEQ. Trimming cost V 0 bases and J 2 bases, with 10 bases left between them. This CDR3 region has 15 residues. CDR3 amino acids: CASSQDPEGQETQYF. The CDR3 DNA reads TGTGCCAGCAGCCAAGACCCCGAGGGACAAGAGACCCAGTACTTC.

The CDR3 region is CAWSDERDSYNEQFF. Written as DNA, the CDR3 is TGTGCCTGGAGTGATGAGAGGGACTCCTACAATGAGCAGTTCTTC. This chain joins TRBV30 and TRBJ2-1; D is perhaps TRBD2 (5 bases). This CDR3 has 15 amino acids. Germline V lookup: CDR1 GTSNPN, CDR2 SVGIG (reference sequence). V was clipped by 1 base and J by 0 bases, with 10 bases between them.

This clonotype was counted only a few times. V gene TRBV15 combines with J gene TRBJ2-7; 11 bases are a match to TRBD2. Germline loops: CDR1 LNHNV, CDR2 YYDKDF (reference sequence). Trimming removed 0 bases from V and 1 base from J; junction bases left unmatched: 5. The length of the CDR3 is 17 residues. The CDR3 loop is CATSRDPGTSGSYEQYF. CDR3 nucleotide sequence: TGTGCCACCAGCAGAGATCCCGGGACTAGCGGTTCCTACGAGCAGTACTTC.

This sequence joins TRBV12-3 or TRBV12-4 and TRBJ2-2; no clear D. CDR3 length: 14 amino acids. V lost 1 base to trimming and J lost 5 bases, with 8 bases between them. The CDR3 protein is CASSLDLGTGELFF. The DNA of the CDR3 is TGTGCCAGCAGTTTAGATCTAGGTACCGGGGAGCTGTTTTTT.

The CDR3 here is CASSEFGEGSSANYGYTF. DNA for the CDR3: TGTGCCAGCAGTGAATTTGGCGAGGGATCGAGCGCGAACTATGGCTACACCTTC. The chain has TRBV25-1 and TRBJ1-2, with D unclear. Germline CDR1 and CDR2: MGHDK and SYGVNS. The CDR3 has 18 residues. V was trimmed by 1 base and J by 2 bases, leaving 20 bases between them.

This chain joins TRBV29-1 and TRBJ1-4, with TRBD1 matching 9 bases. There are 15 residues in the CDR3. After removal of 0 bases from V and 6 bases from J, the junction contained 5 bases not matched to a gene. Germline V gene lookup returns CDR1 SQVTM and CDR2 ANQGSEA. The chain's CDR3 is CSVEDPGQGDEKLFF. CDR3 nucleotide sequence: TGCAGCGTTGAAGATCCGGGACAGGGTGATGAAAAACTGTTTTTT. Complete variable domain (other parts from reference TRBV29-1 and TRBJ1-4): SAVISQKPSRDICQRGTSLTIQCQVDSQVTMMFWYRQQPGQSLTLIATANQGSEATYESGFVIDKFPISRPNLTFSTLTVSNMSPEDSSIYLCSVEDPGQGDEKLFFGSGTQLSVL.

The genes are TRBV10-2 and TRBJ1-6, with 7 bases matching TRBD1. The length of the CDR3 is 17 residues. Germline V lookup: CDR1 WSHSY, CDR2 SAAADI. The V and J ends lost 2 bases and 0 bases, in that order; junction bases with no gene match: 4. The CDR3 nucleotides read TGCGCCAGCAGTGAGGCATACAGGGGCTCCTATAATTCACCCCTCCACTTT. This encodes CASSEAYRGSYNSPLHF.

The CDR3 sequence is CSVESGDSVHGVVNEQFF. CDR3 nucleotide sequence: TGCAGCGTTGAATCGGGGGACAGCGTCCATGGGGTAGTTAATGAGCAGTTCTTC. The chain has TRBV29-1 and TRBJ2-1, with TRBD1 as a possible D gene (7 bases). V lost 2 bases and J 7 bases, leaving 27 bases between the germline ends. Germline values: CDR1 SQVTM, CDR2 ANQGSEA. The CDR3 extends over 18 amino acids.

This chain uses TRBV11-2 with TRBJ2-2; D gene ambiguous. The CDR3 spans 16 residues. Germline assignment: CDR1 SGHAT and CDR2 FQNNGV. V was clipped by 2 bases and J by 0 bases, with 10 bases between them. The CDR3 bases are TGTGCCAGCAGCTTATATCATCTTCCGAACACCGGGGAGCTGTTTTTT. This translates into CASSLYHLPNTGELFF.

This sequence joins TRBV11-3 and TRBJ2-3; tentative D call: TRBD2 (7 bases). V was shortened by 5 bases and J by 2 bases, with 14 bases between the two germline ends. CDR1 and CDR2 (germline): SGHNT, YENEEA. The CDR3 consists of 15 residues. The CDR3 sequence: CASSPWGGPTDTQYF. CDR3 nucleotides: TGTGCCAGCAGCCCGTGGGGGGGCCCCACAGATACGCAGTATTTT.

The V gene is TRBV12-3 or TRBV12-4, the J gene TRBJ2-3; D gene uncertain. V was cut by 6 bases and J by 6 bases, with 22 bases left in between. The CDR3 is 16 amino acids. The CDR3 sequence: CASSTSLGQESDTQYF. The CDR3 DNA reads TGTGCCAGCAGCACGAGTTTGGGCCAAGAATCGGATACGCAGTATTTT.

This chain uses TRBV3-1 with TRBJ2-7; tentatively, D is TRBD1 (5 bases). In germline, CDR1 is LGHDT, CDR2 YNNKEL (reference sequence). V was cut by 1 base and J by 4 bases, with 11 bases left in between. The CDR3 covers 14 residues. The CDR3 sequence is CASSQAGNSYEQYF. CDR3 in DNA: TGTGCCAGCAGCCAAGCAGGGAACTCGTACGAGCAGTACTTC.

CDR3: CASSPSAPIAGEDGDTQYF. CDR3 DNA: TGTGCCAGCAGCCCAAGTGCGCCAATAGCGGGAGAGGATGGAGATACGCAGTATTTT. V gene TRBV7-6 combines with J gene TRBJ2-3; 9 positions agree with TRBD2. Germline V gene sequence: CDR1 SGHVS, CDR2 FNYEAQ. CDR3 length: 19 residues. With 5 bases clipped from V and 5 bases from J, the junction kept 20 bases outside the gene matches.

The chain joins TRBV6-5 to TRBJ2-7, with 12 bases that match TRBD2. The CDR3 sequence is 17 residues long. In germline, CDR1 is MNHEY, CDR2 SVGAGI. After removal of 2 bases from V and 5 bases from J, the junction contained 10 bases not matched to a gene. The CDR3 is CASSYPTSGSIGDEQYF. The CDR3 region has the DNA TGTGCCAGCAGTTACCCGACTAGCGGGAGTATCGGCGACGAGCAGTACTTC.

This chain links TRBV6-1 with TRBJ2-2; D may be TRBD1 or TRBD2 (7 bases each). The CDR3 spans 16 residues. V shed 3 bases and J shed 4 bases, with 15 bases lying between them. Germline-derived CDR1 and CDR2 are MNHNS and SASEGT. CDR3: CASSEGGGAVTGELFF. The CDR3 bases are TGTGCCAGCAGTGAGGGAGGGGGCGCGGTCACCGGGGAGCTGTTTTTT.

The V and J genes are TRBV7-2 and TRBJ2-3; 12 bases are shared with TRBD2. J was trimmed by 5 bases and V by 4 bases; bases with no gene match: 4. The CDR3 is 15 amino acids. Germline V CDR1 and CDR2: SGHTA, FQGNSA. CDR3 nucleotide sequence: TGTGCCAGCAGCTCTACGGGACTAGCGGGAGATACGCAGTATTTT. Protein: CASSSTGLAGDTQYF.